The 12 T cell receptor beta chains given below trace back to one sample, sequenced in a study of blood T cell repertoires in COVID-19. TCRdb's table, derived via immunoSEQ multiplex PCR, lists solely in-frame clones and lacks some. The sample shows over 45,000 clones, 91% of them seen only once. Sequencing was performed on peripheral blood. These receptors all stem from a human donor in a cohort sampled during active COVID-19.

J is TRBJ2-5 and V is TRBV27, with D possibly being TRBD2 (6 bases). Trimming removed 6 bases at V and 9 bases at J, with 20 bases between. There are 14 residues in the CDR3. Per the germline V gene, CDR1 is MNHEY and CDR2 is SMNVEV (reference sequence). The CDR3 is CASRTTSWSGAQYF. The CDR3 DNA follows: TGTGCCAGCAGGACCACTAGCTGGTCCGGAGCCCAGTACTTC.

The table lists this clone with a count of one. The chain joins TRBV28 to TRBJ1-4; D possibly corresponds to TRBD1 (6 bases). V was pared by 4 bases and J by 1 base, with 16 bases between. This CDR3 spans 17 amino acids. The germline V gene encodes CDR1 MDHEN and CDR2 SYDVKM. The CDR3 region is CASSYGLGRGTNEKLFF. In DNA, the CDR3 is TGTGCCAGCAGTTATGGTTTGGGCAGGGGAACTAATGAAAAACTGTTTTTT.

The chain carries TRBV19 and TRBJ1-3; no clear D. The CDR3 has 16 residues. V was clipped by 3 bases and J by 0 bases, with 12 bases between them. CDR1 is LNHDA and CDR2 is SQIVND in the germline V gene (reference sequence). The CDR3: CASSIFGGYSGNTIYF. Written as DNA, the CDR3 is TGTGCCAGTAGTATTTTCGGCGGATACTCTGGAAACACCATATATTTT.

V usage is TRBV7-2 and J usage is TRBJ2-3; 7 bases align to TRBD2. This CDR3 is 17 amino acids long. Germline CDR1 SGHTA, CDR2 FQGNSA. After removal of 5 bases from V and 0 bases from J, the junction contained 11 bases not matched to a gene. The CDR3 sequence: CASSKWSSGESTDTQYF. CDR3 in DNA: TGTGCCAGCAGCAAATGGTCGAGCGGGGAGAGCACAGATACGCAGTATTTT.

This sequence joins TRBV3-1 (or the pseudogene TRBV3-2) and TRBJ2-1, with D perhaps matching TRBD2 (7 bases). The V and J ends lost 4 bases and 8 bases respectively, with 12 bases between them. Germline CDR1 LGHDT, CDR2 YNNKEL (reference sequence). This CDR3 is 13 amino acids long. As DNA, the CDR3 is TGTGCCAGCAGCCTACTAGGGGGGGATGAGCAGTTCTTC. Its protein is CASSLLGGDEQFF.

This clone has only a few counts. CDR3 sequence (DNA): TGCGCCAGCAGCTTGGCAGGGTATAGCAATCAGCCCCAGCATTTT. Protein: CASSLAGYSNQPQHF. The chain recombines TRBV5-1 with TRBJ1-5; TRBD1 might be the D (5 bases). This CDR3 contains 15 residues. Germline V lookup: CDR1 SGHRS, CDR2 YFSETQ. Trimming took off 0 bases at V and 0 bases at J, with 7 bases between the two ends.

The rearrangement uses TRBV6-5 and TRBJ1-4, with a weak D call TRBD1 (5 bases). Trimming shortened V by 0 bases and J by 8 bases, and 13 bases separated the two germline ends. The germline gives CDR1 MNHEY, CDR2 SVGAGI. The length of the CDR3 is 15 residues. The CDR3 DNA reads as TGTGCCAGCAGTTACTCGAGCAGTGGGGGGGAAAAACTGTTTTTT. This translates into CASSYSSSGGEKLFF.

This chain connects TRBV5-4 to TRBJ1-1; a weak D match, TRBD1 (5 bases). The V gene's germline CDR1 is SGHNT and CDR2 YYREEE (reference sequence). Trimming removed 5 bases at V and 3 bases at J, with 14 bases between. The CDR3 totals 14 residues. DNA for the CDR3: TGTGCCAGCAGTCTACAGGTGCCCGACACTGAAGCTTTCTTT. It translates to CASSLQVPDTEAFF.

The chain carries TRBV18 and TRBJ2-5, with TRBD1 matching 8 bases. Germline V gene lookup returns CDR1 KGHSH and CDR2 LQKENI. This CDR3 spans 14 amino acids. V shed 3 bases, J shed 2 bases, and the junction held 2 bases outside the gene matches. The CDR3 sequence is CASSPNRGQETQYF. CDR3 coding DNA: TGTGCCAGCTCACCGAACAGGGGGCAAGAGACCCAGTACTTC. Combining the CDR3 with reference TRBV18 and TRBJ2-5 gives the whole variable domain NAGVMQNPRHLVRRRGQEARLRCSPMKGHSHVYWYRQLPEEGLKFMVYLQKENIIDESGMPKERFSAEFPKEGPSILRIQQVVRGDSAAYFCASSPNRGQETQYFGPGTRLLVL.

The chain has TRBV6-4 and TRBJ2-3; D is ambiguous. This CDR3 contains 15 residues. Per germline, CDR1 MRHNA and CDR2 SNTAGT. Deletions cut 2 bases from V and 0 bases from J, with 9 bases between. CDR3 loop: CASSDDQASTDTQYF. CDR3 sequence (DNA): TGTGCCAGCAGTGACGACCAGGCTAGCACAGATACGCAGTATTTT.

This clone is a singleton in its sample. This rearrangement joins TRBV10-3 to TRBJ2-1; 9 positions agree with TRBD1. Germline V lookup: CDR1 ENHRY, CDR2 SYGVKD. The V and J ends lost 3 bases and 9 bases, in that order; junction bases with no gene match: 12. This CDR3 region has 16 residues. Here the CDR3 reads CAISDLGTGYDGEQFF. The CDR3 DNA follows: TGTGCCATCAGTGACCTCGGGACAGGGTATGATGGTGAGCAGTTCTTC.

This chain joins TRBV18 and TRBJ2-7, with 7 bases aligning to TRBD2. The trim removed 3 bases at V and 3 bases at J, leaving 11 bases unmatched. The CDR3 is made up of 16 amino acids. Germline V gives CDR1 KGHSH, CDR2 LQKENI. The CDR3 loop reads CASSPGLSKGGYEQYF. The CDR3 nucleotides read TGTGCCAGCTCACCGGGACTATCAAAGGGTGGCTACGAGCAGTACTTC.